This T cell receptor (beta chain) is drawn from a study of blood T cell repertoires in COVID-19. This clone has a single count. Additional DNA sequences in this sample encode the identical CDR3. Some clones are missing from TCRdb's copy, which holds only in-frame ones; the method was immunoSEQ multiplex PCR. The sample has hundreds of thousands of clones; approximately 90% are singletons. The length of the CDR3 is 14 residues. The ends lost 6 bases at V and 2 bases at J; junction bases unmatched: 3. In germline, CDR1 is KGHSH, CDR2 LQKENI. The rearrangement links TRBV18 to TRBJ2-7; 11 bases match TRBD2. Sample: peripheral blood. This sequence originates from a woman younger than 35 who had recovered from COVID-19. The CDR3 DNA sequence: TGTGCCAGCTCCGGGACTAGCGGAACCTACGAGCAGTACTTC. Its protein product is CASSGTSGTYEQYF. The variable domain in full, completed from reference TRBV18 and TRBJ2-7, reads NAGVMQNPRHLVRRRGQEARLRCSPMKGHSHVYWYRQLPEEGLKFMVYLQKENIIDESGMPKERFSAEFPKEGPSILRIQQVVRGDSAAYFCASSGTSGTYEQYFGPGTRLTVT.